The 17 T cell receptor beta chains in this list originate from one sample, sequenced in a study of T-cell reconstitution after alpha-beta-depleted transplantation in children listed by TCRdb under 2016. Library preparation used PCR. For sequencing, an Illumina HiSeq 2500 was employed. TCR library preparation used molecular barcoding, with unique molecular identifiers applied to normalize quantification of the TCRbeta repertoire. TCRdb trimmed public reads at Q25 via fastp, called clones via MiXCR and kept in-frame beta chains. Every CDR3 protein is listed once, alongside the most common genes and DNA of its rows. This sample is represented by about 230,000 distinct CDR3 sequences; around 8.9% of them were singletons. Of the sample, 5% to 6% is held by the ten largest clones. This specimen was PBMCs from the stem cell graft donor, taken from the stem cell graft. The source is a human donor who donated a stem cell graft to a child with SCID.

This clonotype was counted many times. This sequence joins TRBV15 and TRBJ1-3; 7 nucleotides agree with TRBD1. Looked up from germline, CDR1 is LNHNV and CDR2 is YYDKDF (reference sequence). Germline trimming cut 0 bases from V and 4 bases from J; bases unmatched to any gene: 6. This CDR3 has 16 amino acids. The CDR3 is CATSRENRGLGNTIYF. Written as DNA, the CDR3 is TGTGCCACCAGCAGAGAGAACAGGGGCCTAGGAAACACCATATATTTT.

Many counts were recorded for this clonotype. J is TRBJ2-2 and V is TRBV3-1; 7 bases are shared with TRBD2. V lost 4 bases and J lost 7; bases outside the gene matches: 15. The CDR3 spans 17 residues. Germline V gene lookup returns CDR1 LGHDT and CDR2 YNNKEL (reference sequence). DNA of the CDR3: TGTGCCAGCAGCCCCCGGGGGACTAAAGCAGAGAACGGGGAGCTGTTTTTT. Translated: CASSPRGTKAENGELFF.

This clonotype was detected many times. The genes are TRBV28 and TRBJ2-6; weak D call: TRBD1 (6 bases). Germline values: CDR1 MDHEN, CDR2 SYDVKM. The CDR3 totals 16 residues. With 8 bases removed from V and 0 bases from J, the gap between germline ends came to 14 bases. The CDR3 region has the DNA TGTGCCAGCCTCTCTACAGGGTCCTCTGGGGCCAACGTCCTGACTTTC. It translates to CASLSTGSSGANVLTF.

This clonotype showed up many times. The gene calls are TRBV20-1 and TRBJ2-5; the D is unclear. Looked up from germline, CDR1 is DFQATT and CDR2 is SNEGSKA (reference sequence). V lost 6 bases and J 5 bases, leaving 10 bases between the germline ends. CDR3 length: 11 residues. The CDR3 spells CSATPPETQYF. For the CDR3, the DNA is TGCAGTGCCACTCCTCCTGAGACCCAGTACTTC.

This clonotype has ten or more counts. The chain links TRBV12-3 or TRBV12-4 to TRBJ1-2; TRBD1 is a possible D gene (5 bases). V was cut by 6 bases and J by 2 bases, with 10 bases left in between. The CDR3 loop spans 13 amino acids. For the CDR3, the DNA is TGTGCCAGCAGCGCTGAGGGGAACTATGGCTACACCTTC. Its protein is CASSAEGNYGYTF.

This clonotype was seen at least ten times. The V call is TRBV20-1, the J call TRBJ2-1, with 12 bases fitting TRBD2. V shed 0 bases, J shed 6 bases, and the junction held 3 bases outside the gene matches. The germline V gene encodes CDR1 DFQATT and CDR2 SNEGSKA (reference sequence). The CDR3 runs to 15 residues. The CDR3 DNA reads as TGCAGTGCTAGAGAACTAGCGGGGGGTGGCAATGAGCAGTTCTTC. It encodes CSARELAGGGNEQFF.

Many counts were recorded for this clonotype. At one end the junction does not follow the germline gene, possibly because of a read error. The chain is built from TRBV4-1 and TRBJ1-5, with D hard to call. The CDR3 runs to 16 residues. CDR1 is MGHRA and CDR2 is YSYEKL in the germline V gene. The CDR3, as DNA: TGCGCCAGCAGCCAAGATATACTTGGGCGCAACCAGCCCCAGCATTTT. It codes for CASSQDILGRNQPQHF.

This clonotype was counted at least ten times. The chain couples TRBV9 to TRBJ1-1, with TRBD1 as a possible D gene (6 bases). Germline V CDR1 and CDR2: SGDLS, YYNGEE. CDR3 size: 16 residues. Trimming stripped 2 bases from V and 3 bases from J, with 17 bases between. CDR3 loop: CASSVGGQLLHTEAFF. The CDR3 DNA is TGTGCCAGCAGCGTCGGCGGACAGTTATTACACACTGAAGCTTTCTTT.

There are many counts of this clonotype. V gene TRBV12-5 combines with J gene TRBJ1-5; 7 nucleotides align to TRBD1. Trimming took 1 base from V and 7 from J; bases not matched to a gene: 4. CDR1 is LGHNT, CDR2 FRNRAP, per germline. The CDR3 consists of 14 residues. CDR3 DNA sequence: TGTGCTAGTGGTTTGGGACACAGGGGCCAGCCCCAGCATTTT. It codes for CASGLGHRGQPQHF.

This clonotype has at least ten counts. V gene TRBV28 combines with J gene TRBJ2-7; TRBD2 might be the D (5 bases). Trimming stripped 3 bases from V and 0 bases from J, with 12 bases between. Germline CDR1 and CDR2: MDHEN and SYDVKM. The CDR3 runs 15 residues. This CDR3 reads CASSFPAGSSYEQYF. The CDR3 nucleotides read TGTGCCAGCAGTTTTCCGGCGGGTAGCTCCTACGAGCAGTACTTC.

In its sample, this clonotype was seen many times. The chain has TRBV29-1 and TRBJ1-1; D perhaps matches TRBD1 (5 bases). Trimming shortened V by 7 bases and J by 5 bases, and 11 bases separated the two germline ends. CDR1 is SQVTM, CDR2 ANQGSEA, per germline. The CDR3 is 11 amino acids. This CDR3 is CSAGAITEAFF. CDR3 nucleotides: TGCAGCGCCGGGGCCATTACTGAAGCTTTCTTT.

This clonotype showed up many times. This rearrangement joins TRBV12-3 or TRBV12-4 to TRBJ2-2, with 11 bases identical to TRBD2. The CDR3 consists of 15 residues. The J segment lost 7 bases and the V segment lost 7 bases, leaving 8 bases of the junction unmatched. In DNA, the CDR3 is TGTGCCAGCAACTTACTAGCGGGGGCGATCGGGGAGCTGTTTTTT. Translated, it gives CASNLLAGAIGELFF.

V usage is TRBV6-4 and J usage is TRBJ2-2; the D is unclear. The CDR3 length is 15 residues. Trimming took 3 bases from V and 5 from J, leaving 13 bases between them. Germline lookup yields CDR1 MRHNA and CDR2 SNTAGT. The CDR3 coding sequence is TGTGCCAGCAGTGAACGATTGACATTTACCGGGGAGCTGTTTTTT. The encoded protein is CASSERLTFTGELFF.

In its sample, this clonotype was seen many times. V and J are TRBV27 and TRBJ2-1; weak D call: TRBD2 (6 bases). There are 14 residues in the CDR3. Trimming removed 11 bases at V and 7 bases at J, with 21 bases between. Germline assignment: CDR1 MNHEY and CDR2 SMNVEV (reference sequence). The CDR3 nucleotides are TGTGCCGCCGCAGAGGGAGGAAGGGATAATGAGCAGTTCTTC. Amino acids: CAAAEGGRDNEQFF.

This clonotype was recorded many times. The chain is built from TRBV5-1 and TRBJ2-1; 9 positions match TRBD1. J gave up 8 bases and V 4 bases, and 7 bases lay outside the gene matches. Germline V gives CDR1 SGHRS, CDR2 YFSETQ. The CDR3 consists of 14 residues. The CDR3 region is CASSRRDRDDEQFF. In DNA form, the CDR3 reads TGCGCCAGCAGCCGTCGGGACAGGGACGATGAGCAGTTCTTC.

The V and J genes are TRBV2 and TRBJ2-7; D gene ambiguous. V was trimmed by 4 bases and J by 7 bases, leaving 17 bases between them. Looked up from germline, CDR1 is SNHLY and CDR2 is FYNNEI. This CDR3 has 14 residues. The CDR3 DNA follows: TGTGCCAGCAGTGTCGGAAGCCCTTCGATTGAGCAGTACTTC. Translated: CASSVGSPSIEQYF.

In regard to this clonotype: Relative to the germline gene, one junction end is altered; a read error may explain this. The chain has TRBV20-1 and TRBJ2-5, with 11 bases lining up with TRBD2. This CDR3 has 16 amino acids. Germline V gene sequence: CDR1 DFQATT, CDR2 SNEGSKA (reference sequence). Here the CDR3 reads CCARATSGDPQETQYF. CDR3 nucleotide sequence: TGCTGTGCTAGAGCGACTAGCGGGGACCCCCAAGAGACCCAGTACTTC.